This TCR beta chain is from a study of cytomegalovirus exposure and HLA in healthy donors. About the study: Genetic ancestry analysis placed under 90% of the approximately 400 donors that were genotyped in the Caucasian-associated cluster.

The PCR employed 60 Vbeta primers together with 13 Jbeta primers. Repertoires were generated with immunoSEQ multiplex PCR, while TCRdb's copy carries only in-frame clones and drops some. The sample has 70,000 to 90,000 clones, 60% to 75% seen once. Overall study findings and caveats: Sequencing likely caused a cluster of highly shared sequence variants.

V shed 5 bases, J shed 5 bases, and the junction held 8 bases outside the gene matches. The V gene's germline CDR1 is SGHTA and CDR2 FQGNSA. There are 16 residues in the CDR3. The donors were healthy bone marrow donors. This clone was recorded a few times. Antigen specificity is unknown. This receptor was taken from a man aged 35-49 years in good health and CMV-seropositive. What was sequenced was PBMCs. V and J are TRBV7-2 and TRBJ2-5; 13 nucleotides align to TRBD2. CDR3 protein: CASSPRLAGGRETQYF. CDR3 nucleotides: TGTGCCAGCAGCCCTAGACTAGCGGGGGGCCGGGAGACCCAGTACTTC.